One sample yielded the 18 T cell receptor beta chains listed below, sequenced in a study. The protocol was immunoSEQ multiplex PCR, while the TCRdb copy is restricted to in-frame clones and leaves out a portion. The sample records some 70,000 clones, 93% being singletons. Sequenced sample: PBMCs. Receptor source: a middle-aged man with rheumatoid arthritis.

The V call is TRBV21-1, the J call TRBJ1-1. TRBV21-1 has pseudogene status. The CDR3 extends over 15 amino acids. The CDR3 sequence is CASSNERELNTEAFF. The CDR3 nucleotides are TGTGCCAGCAGCAATGAAAGGGAACTGAACACTGAAGCTTTCTTT.

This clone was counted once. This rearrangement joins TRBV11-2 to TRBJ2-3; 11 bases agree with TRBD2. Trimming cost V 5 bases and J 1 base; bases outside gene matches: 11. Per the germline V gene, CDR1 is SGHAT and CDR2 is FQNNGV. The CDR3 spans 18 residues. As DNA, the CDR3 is TGTGCCAGCAGCCCGCCGTACGGACTAGCGGGTGGCACAGATACGCAGTATTTT. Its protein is CASSPPYGLAGGTDTQYF.

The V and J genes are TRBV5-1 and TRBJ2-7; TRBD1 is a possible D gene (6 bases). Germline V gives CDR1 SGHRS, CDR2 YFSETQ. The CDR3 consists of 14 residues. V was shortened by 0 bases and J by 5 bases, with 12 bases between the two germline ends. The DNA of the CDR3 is TGCGCCAGCAGCTTGGCAGGGGATAGCGACGAGCAGTACTTC. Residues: CASSLAGDSDEQYF.

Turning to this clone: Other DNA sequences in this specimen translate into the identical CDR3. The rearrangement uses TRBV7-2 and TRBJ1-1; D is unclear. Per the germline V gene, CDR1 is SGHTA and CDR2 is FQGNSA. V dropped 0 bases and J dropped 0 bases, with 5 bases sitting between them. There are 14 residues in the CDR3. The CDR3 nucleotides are TGTGCCAGCAGCTTAGCCTTGGTGAACACTGAAGCTTTCTTT. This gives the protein CASSLALVNTEAFF.

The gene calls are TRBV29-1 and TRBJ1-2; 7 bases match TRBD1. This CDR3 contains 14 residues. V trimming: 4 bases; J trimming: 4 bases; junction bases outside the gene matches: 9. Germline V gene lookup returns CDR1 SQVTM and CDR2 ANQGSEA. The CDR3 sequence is CSVAGTEKFYGYTF. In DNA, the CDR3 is TGCAGCGTTGCCGGGACAGAAAAGTTCTATGGCTACACCTTC.

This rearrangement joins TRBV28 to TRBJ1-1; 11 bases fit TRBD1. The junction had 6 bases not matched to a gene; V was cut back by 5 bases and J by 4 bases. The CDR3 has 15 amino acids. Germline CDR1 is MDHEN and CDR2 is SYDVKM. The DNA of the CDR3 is TGTGCCAGCAGTACAACCGGGACAGGGGGCACTGAAGCTTTCTTT. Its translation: CASSTTGTGGTEAFF.

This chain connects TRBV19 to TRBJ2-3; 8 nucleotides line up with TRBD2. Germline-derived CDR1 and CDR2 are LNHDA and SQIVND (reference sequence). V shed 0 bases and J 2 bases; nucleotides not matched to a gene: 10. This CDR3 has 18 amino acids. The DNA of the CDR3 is TGTGCCAGTAGTATAGATCTGGGCGGGGGGCTAGACACAGATACGCAGTATTTT. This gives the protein CASSIDLGGGLDTDTQYF.

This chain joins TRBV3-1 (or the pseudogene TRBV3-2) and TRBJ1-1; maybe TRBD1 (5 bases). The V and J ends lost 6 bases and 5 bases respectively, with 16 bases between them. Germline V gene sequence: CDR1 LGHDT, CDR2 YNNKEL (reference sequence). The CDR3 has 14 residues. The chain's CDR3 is CASSQRGSRTEAFF. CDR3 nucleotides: TGTGCCAGCAGTCAGAGGGGAAGCCGGACTGAAGCTTTCTTT.

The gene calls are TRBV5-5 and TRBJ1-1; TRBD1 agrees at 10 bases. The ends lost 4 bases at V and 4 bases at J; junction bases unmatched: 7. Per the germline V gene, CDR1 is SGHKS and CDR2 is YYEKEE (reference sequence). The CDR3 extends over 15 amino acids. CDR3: CASSPRDRGPTEAFF. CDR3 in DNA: TGTGCCAGCAGCCCCCGGGACAGGGGTCCCACTGAAGCTTTCTTT.

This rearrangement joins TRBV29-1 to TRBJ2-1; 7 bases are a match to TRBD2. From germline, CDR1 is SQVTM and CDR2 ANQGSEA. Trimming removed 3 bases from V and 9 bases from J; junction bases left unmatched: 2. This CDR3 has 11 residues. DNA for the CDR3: TGCAGCGTTGATTGGGGGGGTGAGCAGTTCTTC. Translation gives CSVDWGGEQFF.

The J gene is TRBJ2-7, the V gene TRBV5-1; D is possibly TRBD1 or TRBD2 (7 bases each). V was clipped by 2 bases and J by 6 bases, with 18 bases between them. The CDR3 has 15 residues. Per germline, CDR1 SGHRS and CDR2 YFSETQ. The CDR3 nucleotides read TGCGCCAGCAGCTTTGGACAGGTCTGGGAGGGCGAGCAGTACTTC. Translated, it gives CASSFGQVWEGEQYF.

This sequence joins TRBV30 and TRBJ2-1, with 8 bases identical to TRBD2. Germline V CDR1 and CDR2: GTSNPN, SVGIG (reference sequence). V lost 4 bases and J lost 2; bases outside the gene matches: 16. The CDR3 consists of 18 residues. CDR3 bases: TGTGCCTGGACCTTCACTAGGACTAGCCGAAAGGCCTACAATGAGCAGTTCTTC. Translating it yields CAWTFTRTSRKAYNEQFF.

As DNA, the CDR3 is TGTGCCAGCAGCCCCGCTGTTGGGGAGTGGACAGATACGCAGTATTTT. This translates into CASSPAVGEWTDTQYF. The J gene is TRBJ2-3, the V gene TRBV27; D perhaps matches TRBD2 (5 bases). The CDR3 covers 16 residues. V lost 6 bases to trimming and J lost 3 bases, with 19 bases between them. Germline assignment: CDR1 MNHEY and CDR2 SMNVEV (reference sequence).

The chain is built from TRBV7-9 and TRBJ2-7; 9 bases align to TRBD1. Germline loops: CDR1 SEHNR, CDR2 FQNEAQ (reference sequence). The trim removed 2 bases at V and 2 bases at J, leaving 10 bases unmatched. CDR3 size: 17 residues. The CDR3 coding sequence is TGTGCCAGCAGCTTACACCTCCCGAGACAGGGGGCCTACGAGCAGTACTTC. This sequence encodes CASSLHLPRQGAYEQYF.

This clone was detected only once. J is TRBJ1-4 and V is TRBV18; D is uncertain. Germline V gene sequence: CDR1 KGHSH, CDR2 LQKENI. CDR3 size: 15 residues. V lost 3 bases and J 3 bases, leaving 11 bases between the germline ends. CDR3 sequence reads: CASSPPDFSNEKLFF. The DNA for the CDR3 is TGTGCCAGCTCACCCCCGGACTTCTCTAATGAAAAACTGTTTTTT.

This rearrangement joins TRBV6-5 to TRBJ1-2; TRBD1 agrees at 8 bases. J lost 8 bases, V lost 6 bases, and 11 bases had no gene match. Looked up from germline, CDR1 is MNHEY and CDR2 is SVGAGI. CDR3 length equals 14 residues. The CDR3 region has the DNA TGTGCCAGCAGGGCCGGACAGGGCGGCGGAGGCTACACCTTC. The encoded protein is CASRAGQGGGGYTF.

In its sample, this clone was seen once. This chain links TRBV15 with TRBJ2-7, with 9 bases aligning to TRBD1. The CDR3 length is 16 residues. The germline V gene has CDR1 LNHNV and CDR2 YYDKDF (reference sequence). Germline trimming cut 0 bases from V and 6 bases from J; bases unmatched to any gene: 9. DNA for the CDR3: TGTGCCACCAGCAGAGACTATTCCTACAGGGGGCGCGAGCAGTACTTC. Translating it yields CATSRDYSYRGREQYF.

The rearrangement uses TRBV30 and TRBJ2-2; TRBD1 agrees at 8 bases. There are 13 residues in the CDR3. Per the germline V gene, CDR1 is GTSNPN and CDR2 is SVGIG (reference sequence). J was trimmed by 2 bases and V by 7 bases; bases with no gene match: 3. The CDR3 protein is CAFGTGNTGELFF. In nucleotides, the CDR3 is TGTGCCTTCGGGACAGGAAACACCGGGGAGCTGTTTTTT.